This note documents a single T cell receptor (beta chain) sequence. After extraction with the RNeasy kit, roughly 0.45 to 1 ug of the RNA was reverse transcribed using random hexamers. The TCR beta CDR3 was amplified by immunoSEQ multiplex PCR across 54 Vbeta, 13 Jbeta. TCRdb re-derived calls from the immunoSEQ multiplex PCR reads in MiXCR, one entry per CDR3 protein. The sample records around 71,000 distinct CDR3 sequences, about 92% being singletons. The CDR3 has 16 amino acids. Per germline, CDR1 SGHDN and CDR2 FVKESK. Trimming left V 4 bases short and J 10 bases short, with 23 bases between. From blood CD8+ and CD4+ T cells, the TCR beta chain was sequenced. The diagnostic criteria were recently defined, and patients with Susac syndrome met them for definite or probable disease. The data were obtained in a study of CD8 T cells in Susac syndrome. Study background: Each patient with Susac syndrome, at the time of blood draw, was therapy-naive, on corticosteroids, or on intravenous immunoglobulin alone.

V usage is TRBV14 and J usage is TRBJ2-1; tentative D call: TRBD2 (5 bases). Sequencing was carried out using CD4+ T cells from PBMCs. This sequence originates from a human donor with Susac syndrome. The chain's CDR3 is CASSPPGVSPMWEQFF. CDR3 sequence (DNA): TGTGCCAGCAGCCCTCCCGGGGTATCGCCAATGTGGGAGCAGTTCTTC.